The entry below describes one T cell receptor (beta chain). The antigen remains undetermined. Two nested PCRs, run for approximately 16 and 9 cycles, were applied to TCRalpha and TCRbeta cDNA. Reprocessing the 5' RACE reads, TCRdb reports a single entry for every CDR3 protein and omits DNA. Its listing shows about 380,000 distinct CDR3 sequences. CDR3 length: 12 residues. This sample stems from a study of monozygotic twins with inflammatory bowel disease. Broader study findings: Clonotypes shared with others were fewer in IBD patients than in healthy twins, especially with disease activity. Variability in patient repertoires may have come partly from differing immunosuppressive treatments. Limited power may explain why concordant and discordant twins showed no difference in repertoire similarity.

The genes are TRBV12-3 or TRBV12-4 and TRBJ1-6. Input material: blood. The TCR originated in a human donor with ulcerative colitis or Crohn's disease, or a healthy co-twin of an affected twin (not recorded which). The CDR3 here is CASSLRLVPLHF.